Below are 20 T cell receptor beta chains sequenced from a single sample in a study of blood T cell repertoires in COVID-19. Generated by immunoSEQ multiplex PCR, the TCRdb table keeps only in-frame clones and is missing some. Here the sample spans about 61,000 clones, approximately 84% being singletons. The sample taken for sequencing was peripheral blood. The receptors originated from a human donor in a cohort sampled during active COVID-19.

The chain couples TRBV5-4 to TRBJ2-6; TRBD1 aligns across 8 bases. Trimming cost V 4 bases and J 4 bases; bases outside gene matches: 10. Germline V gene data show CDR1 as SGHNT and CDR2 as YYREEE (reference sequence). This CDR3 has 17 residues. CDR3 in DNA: TGTGCCAGCAGCGGACGGGACAGGTCGTCCGGGGCCAACGTCCTGACTTTC. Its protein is CASSGRDRSSGANVLTF.

The CDR3 DNA reads as TGTGCCAGCAGTTTAGCGGGGGCAACTAATGAAAAACTGTTTTTT. This translates into CASSLAGATNEKLFF. The chain joins TRBV28 to TRBJ1-4, with D possibly TRBD1 on 5 matching bases. This CDR3 spans 15 amino acids. Germline V gives CDR1 MDHEN, CDR2 SYDVKM. V lost 2 bases and J lost 0, with 7 bases in between.

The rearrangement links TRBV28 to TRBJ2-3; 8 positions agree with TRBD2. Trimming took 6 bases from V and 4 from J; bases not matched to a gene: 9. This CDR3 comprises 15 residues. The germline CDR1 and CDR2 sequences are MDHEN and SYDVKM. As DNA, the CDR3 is TGTGCCAGCAGCCCGACCGGGAGGGTCTCAGATACGCAGTATTTT. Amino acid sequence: CASSPTGRVSDTQYF.

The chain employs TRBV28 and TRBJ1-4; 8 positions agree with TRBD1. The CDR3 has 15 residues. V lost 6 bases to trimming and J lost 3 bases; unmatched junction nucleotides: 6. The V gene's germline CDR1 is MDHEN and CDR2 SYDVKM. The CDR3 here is CASRAWTGSNEKLFF. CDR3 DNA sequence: TGTGCCAGCAGAGCGTGGACAGGGTCTAATGAAAAACTGTTTTTT.

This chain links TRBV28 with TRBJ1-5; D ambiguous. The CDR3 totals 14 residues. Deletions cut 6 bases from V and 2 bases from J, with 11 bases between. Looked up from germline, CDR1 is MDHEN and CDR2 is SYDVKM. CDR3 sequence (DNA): TGTGCCAGCAGCCGTCTACGGGGCAATCAGCCCCAGCATTTT. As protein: CASSRLRGNQPQHF.

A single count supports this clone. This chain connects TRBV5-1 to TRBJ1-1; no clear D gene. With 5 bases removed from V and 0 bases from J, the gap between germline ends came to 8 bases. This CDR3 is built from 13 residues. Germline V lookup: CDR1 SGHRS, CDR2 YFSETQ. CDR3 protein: CASRKEMNTEAFF. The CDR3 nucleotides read TGCGCCAGCAGGAAAGAGATGAACACTGAAGCTTTCTTT.

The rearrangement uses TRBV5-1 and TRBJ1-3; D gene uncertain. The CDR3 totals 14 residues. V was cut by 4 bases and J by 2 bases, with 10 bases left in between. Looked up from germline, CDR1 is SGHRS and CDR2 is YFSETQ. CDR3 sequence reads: CASSEEVTGNTIYF. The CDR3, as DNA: TGCGCCAGCAGCGAGGAGGTCACTGGAAACACCATATATTTT. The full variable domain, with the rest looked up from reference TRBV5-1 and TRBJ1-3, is KAGVTQTPRYLIKTRGQQVTLSCSPISGHRSVSWYQQTPGQGLQFLFEYFSETQRNKGNFPGRFSGRQFSNSRSEMNVSTLELGDSALYLCASSEEVTGNTIYFGEGSWLTVV.

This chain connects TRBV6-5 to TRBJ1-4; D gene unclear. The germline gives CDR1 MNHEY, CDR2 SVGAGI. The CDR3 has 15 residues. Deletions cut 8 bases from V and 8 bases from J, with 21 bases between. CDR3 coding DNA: TGTGCCAGCCTGCGGAGGGAAAATAAAGGGGAAAAACTGTTTTTT. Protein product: CASLRRENKGEKLFF.

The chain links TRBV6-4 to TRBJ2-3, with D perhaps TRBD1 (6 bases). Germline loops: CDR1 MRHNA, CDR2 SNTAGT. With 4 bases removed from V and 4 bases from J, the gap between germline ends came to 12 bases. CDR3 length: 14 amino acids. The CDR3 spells CASSAVRGADTQYF. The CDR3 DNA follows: TGTGCCAGCAGTGCGGTCAGGGGCGCAGATACGCAGTATTTT.

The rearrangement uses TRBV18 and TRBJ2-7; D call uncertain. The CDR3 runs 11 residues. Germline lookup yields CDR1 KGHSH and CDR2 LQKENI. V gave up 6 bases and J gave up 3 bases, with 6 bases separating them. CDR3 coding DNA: TGTGCCAGCTCGTCCAGCTACGAGCAGTACTTC. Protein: CASSSSYEQYF.

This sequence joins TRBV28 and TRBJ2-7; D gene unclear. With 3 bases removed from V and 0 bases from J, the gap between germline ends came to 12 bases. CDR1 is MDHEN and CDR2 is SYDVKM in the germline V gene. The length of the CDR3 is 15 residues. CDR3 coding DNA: TGTGCCAGCAGTTTCTTCGGTAGGAGCTCCTACGAGCAGTACTTC. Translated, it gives CASSFFGRSSYEQYF.

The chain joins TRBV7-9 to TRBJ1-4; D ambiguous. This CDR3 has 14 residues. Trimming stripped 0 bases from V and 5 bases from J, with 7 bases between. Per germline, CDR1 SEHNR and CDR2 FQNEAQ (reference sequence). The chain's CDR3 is CASSLARYNEKLFF. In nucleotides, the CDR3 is TGTGCCAGCAGCTTAGCCCGGTACAATGAAAAACTGTTTTTT.

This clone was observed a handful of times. In nucleotides, the CDR3 is TGCGCCAGCAGCTCTACTAGCGGAGTCTACAATGAGCAGTTCTTC. It is translated as CASSSTSGVYNEQFF. The J gene is TRBJ2-1, the V gene TRBV5-1; TRBD2 agrees at 8 bases. CDR3 length: 15 amino acids. V was pared by 3 bases and J by 3 bases, with 5 bases of the junction left unmatched. Germline V gene data show CDR1 as SGHRS and CDR2 as YFSETQ.

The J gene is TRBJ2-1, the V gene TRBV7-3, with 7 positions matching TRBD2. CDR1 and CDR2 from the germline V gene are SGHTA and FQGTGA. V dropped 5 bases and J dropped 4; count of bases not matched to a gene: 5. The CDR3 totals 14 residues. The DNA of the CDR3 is TGTGCCAGCAGCCCCGGACTAGTATACAATGAGCAGTTCTTC. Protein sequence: CASSPGLVYNEQFF.

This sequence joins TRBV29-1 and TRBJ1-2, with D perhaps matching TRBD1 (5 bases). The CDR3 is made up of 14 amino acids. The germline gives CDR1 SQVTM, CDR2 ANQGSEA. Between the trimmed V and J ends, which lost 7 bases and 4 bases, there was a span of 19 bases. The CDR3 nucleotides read TGCAGCGCTAAAACGGACACGGCCAGCTATGGCTACACCTTC. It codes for CSAKTDTASYGYTF.

The CDR3 reads CASSPKWGSNTGELFF. CDR3 nucleotides: TGTGCCAGCAGCCCTAAGTGGGGCAGCAACACCGGGGAGCTGTTTTTT. The chain has TRBV6-6 and TRBJ2-2, with D possibly matching TRBD1 (5 bases). The V end lost 6 bases, the J end lost 2 bases, and 16 bases lay between the germline ends. Germline-derived CDR1 and CDR2 are MNHNY and SVGAGI (reference sequence). This CDR3 has 16 residues.

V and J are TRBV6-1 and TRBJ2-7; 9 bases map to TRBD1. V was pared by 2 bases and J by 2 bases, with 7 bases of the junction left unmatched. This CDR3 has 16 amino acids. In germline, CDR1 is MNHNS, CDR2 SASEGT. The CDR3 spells CASSEMLGQGPYEQYF. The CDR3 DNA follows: TGTGCCAGCAGTGAAATGCTGGGACAGGGACCCTACGAGCAGTACTTC.

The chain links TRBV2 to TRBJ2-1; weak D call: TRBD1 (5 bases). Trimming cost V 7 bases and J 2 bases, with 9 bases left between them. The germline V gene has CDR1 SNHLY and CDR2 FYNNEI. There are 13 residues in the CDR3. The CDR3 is CASKGQTYNEQFF. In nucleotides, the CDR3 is TGTGCCAGCAAAGGACAAACCTACAATGAGCAGTTCTTC.

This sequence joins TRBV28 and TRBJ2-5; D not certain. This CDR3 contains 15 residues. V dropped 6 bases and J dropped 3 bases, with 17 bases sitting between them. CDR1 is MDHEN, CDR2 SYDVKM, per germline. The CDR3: CASRPLLHPKETQYF. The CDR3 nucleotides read TGTGCCAGCAGGCCTTTACTTCACCCGAAAGAGACCCAGTACTTC.

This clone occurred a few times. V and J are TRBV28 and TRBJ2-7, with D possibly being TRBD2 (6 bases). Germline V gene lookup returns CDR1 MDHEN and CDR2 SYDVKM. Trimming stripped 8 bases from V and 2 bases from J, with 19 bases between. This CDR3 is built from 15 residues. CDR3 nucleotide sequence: TGTGCCAGCGGTATAAGGGGACTGGCGGCCTACGAGCAGTACTTC. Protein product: CASGIRGLAAYEQYF.